This T cell receptor (beta chain) was identified during a study of cytomegalovirus exposure and HLA in healthy donors. CDR1 and CDR2 from the germline V gene are GTSNPN and SVGIG (reference sequence). V shed 3 bases, J shed 4 bases, and the junction held 8 bases outside the gene matches. The CDR3 totals 14 residues. Vbeta (60) and Jbeta (13) primers were used in the PCR. Clones were read by immunoSEQ multiplex PCR, and TCRdb kept only the in-frame ones, dropping some. The data show roughly 200,000 clones, roughly 88% seen once. The gene calls are TRBV30 and TRBJ2-7; 8 nucleotides agree with TRBD1. This receptor was taken from a boy aged 2 to 10 in good health and CMV-seronegative. The specimen sequenced was PBMCs. The CDR3 sequence is CAWRRAGGGYEQYF. Here the CDR3 DNA reads TGTGCCTGGAGGCGGGCAGGGGGCGGGTACGAGCAGTACTTC.